Ten or more counts support the clone carrying this T cell receptor beta chain. Its antigen remains unknown. Germline values: CDR1 LNHDA, CDR2 SQIVND (reference sequence). This CDR3 contains 15 residues. The V and J ends lost 3 bases and 6 bases respectively, with 15 bases between them. These data originate in a study of molecular identifiers for immune sequencing clone quantification. In the study overall: Four portions were sequenced after RNA from roughly 20,000 or 100,000 naive CD8 cells was split five ways in replicates.

TCRdb passed the PCR reads through MiXCR, listing each CDR3 protein once. The data contain just over 35,000 distinct CDR3 sequences, about 18% of them singletons. Whole-study findings and limits: Researchers reportedly could pick up spiked Jurkat TCR RNA from one cell mixed into approximately 1 million naive cells. Clones above 20 RNA copies held over 99% of effector molecules, under 1% in naive cells.

The source is a human donor in good health. Some libraries in this study had Jurkat cell RNA spiked in. This rearrangement joins TRBV19 to TRBJ1-5; tentative D call: TRBD1 (5 bases). Material: naive CD8+ T cells from blood, with Jurkat cell RNA spiked in. This sample's subset: FACS-sorted CD8+CD4-CCR7+CD45RA+ naive T cells. The CDR3 DNA reads TGTGCCAGTAGTATGGCAGGAGGACACCTTCAGCCCCAGCATTTT. This encodes CASSMAGGHLQPQHF.